This is a list of T cell receptor beta chains from one sample in a study of cytomegalovirus exposure and HLA in healthy donors. Sequencing used immunoSEQ multiplex PCR; TCRdb keeps in-frame clones, though not all of them. The sample contains about 160,000 clones, around 79% of which appear only once. The sequenced sample consisted of PBMCs. The origin of the receptors is a female donor in good health and CMV-seronegative. CDR3s include the opening cysteine and the closing phenylalanine or tryptophan.

CDR3 protein: CASSVGTGGRQPQHF
J gene: TRBJ1-5
V gene: TRBV19

CDR3 protein: CASSVPGVAETQYF
J gene: TRBJ2-5
V gene: TRBV27

CDR3 protein: CASSLGGVEQYF
J gene: TRBJ2-7
V gene: TRBV11-2

CDR3 protein: CASSLASGLAGVTEQFF
J gene: TRBJ2-1
V gene: TRBV7-6

CDR3 protein: CASSSRADSSYNEQFF
J gene: TRBJ2-1
V gene: TRBV11-2

CDR3 protein: CASSSPTGTEAFF
J gene: TRBJ1-1
V gene: TRBV11-3

CDR3 protein: CASSLGIDRPRWEKLFF
J gene: TRBJ1-4
V gene: TRBV5-1

CDR3 protein: CASSGGLASNTGELFF
J gene: TRBJ2-2
V gene: TRBV9

CDR3 protein: CASSPQGLNTEAFF
J gene: TRBJ1-1
V gene: TRBV6-6

CDR3 protein: CASSLSGTSGIRNEQFF
J gene: TRBJ2-1
V gene: TRBV28

CDR3 protein: CASSQEYTGTGGKSYYGYTF
J gene: TRBJ1-2
V gene: TRBV4-1

CDR3 protein: CASSSSPPGQGDNEQFF
J gene: TRBJ2-1
V gene: TRBV7-3

CDR3 protein: CASSLVRDSNQPQHF
J gene: TRBJ1-5
V gene: TRBV7-2

CDR3 protein: CASRGTGGVTEAFF
J gene: TRBJ1-1
V gene: TRBV28

CDR3 protein: CASSQSGTPPYEQYF
J gene: TRBJ2-7
V gene: TRBV4-2

CDR3 protein: CASSPRTGGPKPQETQYF
J gene: TRBJ2-5
V gene: TRBV7-9

CDR3 protein: CASSLPFGTSEDEQYF
J gene: TRBJ2-7
V gene: TRBV5-1

CDR3 protein: CASPSGAGAWNEQFF
J gene: TRBJ2-1
V gene: TRBV5-8